The present T cell receptor (beta chain) was sequenced within a study of CXCR3-negative and CXCR3-positive naive CD8 T cells. Libraries were UMI-labeled 5' RACE TRB cDNA. TCRdb reanalyzed the 5' RACE reads and collapses them to one entry per CDR3 protein, without DNA. This table holds under 60,000 distinct CDR3 sequences. The germline gives CDR1 ENHRY, CDR2 SYGVKD. This CDR3 contains 12 residues. In regard to this clonotype: The antigen remains unidentified.

Study findings and constraints: Against CXCR3-negative naive cells, CXCR3-positive naive cells showed more hydrophobic TRB CDR3s.

The V gene is TRBV10-3, the J gene TRBJ2-2. This TCR was sampled from a human donor in good health. Some clones in this sample may be carry-over from other donors' samples. Material: naive CXCR3+ CD8+ T cells from blood. Specified subset: CD45RO-CCR7+CD27+CD95- naive CD8+ T cells expressing CXCR3 (TNR3+). The CDR3 sequence is CAIMDNEGELFF.